Below, 24 T cell receptor beta chains from the same sample are listed, as sequenced in a study of blood T cell repertoires in COVID-19. Sequenced by immunoSEQ multiplex PCR; TCRdb stores in-frame clones only, minus some. The table lists 140,000 to 150,000 clones, roughly 80% of them singletons. Sequences were obtained from peripheral blood. The receptors come from a man aged 65-85 years who had recovered from COVID-19.

The rearrangement joins TRBV6-5 to TRBJ2-7, with 9 bases that match TRBD1. CDR3 size: 13 residues. With 7 bases clipped from V and 7 bases from J, the junction kept 8 bases outside the gene matches. The germline gives CDR1 MNHEY, CDR2 SVGAGI. The CDR3 protein is CASNPQGAGEQYF. The CDR3 bases are TGTGCCAGCAACCCACAGGGGGCGGGTGAGCAGTACTTC.

The chain employs TRBV7-3 and TRBJ1-1; 7 bases line up with TRBD1. The CDR3 has 13 amino acids. CDR1 SGHTA and CDR2 FQGTGA come from the germline V gene. V shed 4 bases, J shed 1 base, and the junction held 0 bases outside the gene matches. The CDR3 is CASSSGGNTEAFF. The CDR3 DNA is TGTGCCAGCAGCTCAGGGGGGAACACTGAAGCTTTCTTT.

The J gene is TRBJ1-3, the V gene TRBV19; D gene unclear. CDR1 and CDR2 from the germline V gene are LNHDA and SQIVND (reference sequence). Trimming stripped 5 bases from V and 0 bases from J, with 20 bases between. This CDR3 has 18 amino acids. The CDR3: CASSRTLLRDNSGNTIYF. In DNA, the CDR3 is TGTGCCAGTAGTCGCACCTTGTTGCGGGATAACTCTGGAAACACCATATATTTT.

This clone has at least ten counts. The rearrangement uses TRBV2 and TRBJ2-3; no definite D call. The V gene lost 7 bases and the J gene lost 2 bases, with 10 bases spanning the gap. CDR1 and CDR2 from the germline V gene are SNHLY and FYNNEI. The CDR3 length is 13 residues. The CDR3 protein is CASIRDNTDTQYF. DNA for the CDR3: TGTGCCAGCATTAGAGACAACACAGATACGCAGTATTTT.

The gene calls are TRBV7-8 and TRBJ1-2, with 9 positions matching TRBD1. Trimming removed 7 bases from V and 7 bases from J; junction bases left unmatched: 7. The CDR3 contains 13 residues. Germline V CDR1 and CDR2: SGHVS, FQNEAQ. In DNA, the CDR3 is TGTGCCAGCACCGGGGGACAGGGCCTTGGCTACACCTTC. Translated, it gives CASTGGQGLGYTF.

V is TRBV27 and J is TRBJ1-5; D unclear. The CDR3 has 14 amino acids. V was cut by 7 bases and J by 4 bases, with 14 bases left in between. Germline V lookup: CDR1 MNHEY, CDR2 SMNVEV (reference sequence). The CDR3 sequence is CASTASGLNQPQHF. The CDR3 DNA is TGTGCCAGCACCGCCAGCGGGCTAAATCAGCCCCAGCATTTT.

V usage is TRBV7-3 and J usage is TRBJ2-2; 8 bases are a match to TRBD1. J gave up 7 bases and V 5 bases, and 6 bases lay outside the gene matches. This CDR3 has 14 amino acids. The germline V gene encodes CDR1 SGHTA and CDR2 FQGTGA. The CDR3 nucleotides are TGTGCCAGCAGCCCCGACAGGGGCAGCGGGGAGCTGTTTTTT. Encoded protein: CASSPDRGSGELFF.

The V call is TRBV4-1, the J call TRBJ2-1, with 9 bases aligning to TRBD2. CDR1 MGHRA and CDR2 YSYEKL come from the germline V gene. V gave up 0 bases and J gave up 2 bases; unmatched junction bases: 11. This CDR3 has 19 residues. This chain's CDR3 is CASSQELVELAGTYNEQFF. CDR3 in DNA: TGCGCCAGCAGCCAAGAATTGGTGGAGCTAGCGGGGACCTACAATGAGCAGTTCTTC.

The chain uses TRBV5-6 and TRBJ1-4, with 11 bases fitting TRBD1. This CDR3 spans 15 amino acids. With V trimmed by 4 bases and J by 10 bases, 9 bases remained unmatched. Germline CDR1 and CDR2: SGHDT and YYEEEE. The CDR3 spells CASSAVGGTGGKLFF. CDR3 nucleotides: TGTGCCAGCAGCGCCGTGGGTGGGACAGGGGGAAAACTGTTTTTT.

V usage is TRBV5-1 and J usage is TRBJ2-1, with D maybe TRBD2 (5 bases). The CDR3 spans 15 residues. Germline V CDR1 and CDR2: SGHRS, YFSETQ. V lost 0 bases and J lost 7, with 14 bases in between. CDR3 in amino acids: CASSLVVASGNEQFF. The CDR3 DNA sequence: TGCGCCAGCAGCTTGGTAGTAGCGTCTGGAAATGAGCAGTTCTTC.

This chain uses TRBV24-1 with TRBJ2-3, with 11 bases fitting TRBD1. The CDR3 consists of 15 residues. Trimming at V came to 7 bases and at J to 3 bases, leaving 5 bases not matched to a gene. CDR1 KGHDR and CDR2 SFDVKD come from the germline V gene. The CDR3 region has the DNA TGTGCCACCAGCCCCGGGACAGGGGGAACAGATACGCAGTATTTT. It specifies CATSPGTGGTDTQYF.

The J gene is TRBJ2-7, the V gene TRBV30; 7 bases fit TRBD2. The ends lost 0 bases at V and 0 bases at J; junction bases unmatched: 5. CDR1 GTSNPN and CDR2 SVGIG come from the germline V gene (reference sequence). The CDR3 loop spans 15 amino acids. CDR3 DNA: TGTGCCTGGAGTGTACCGGGCGGGAGCTCCTACGAGCAGTACTTC. As protein: CAWSVPGGSSYEQYF.

The chain joins TRBV5-5 to TRBJ2-1, with 7 bases lining up with TRBD2. After removal of 2 bases from V and 3 bases from J, the junction contained 5 bases not matched to a gene. The CDR3 has 15 amino acids. Per the germline V gene, CDR1 is SGHKS and CDR2 is YYEKEE (reference sequence). The CDR3 region is CASSLPRGNYNEQFF. As DNA, the CDR3 is TGTGCCAGCAGCTTACCGCGGGGGAACTACAATGAGCAGTTCTTC.

The chain combines TRBV19 with TRBJ2-3, with D perhaps matching TRBD2 (6 bases). Trimming cost V 7 bases and J 0 bases, with 11 bases left between them. The CDR3 is 14 residues long. The V gene's germline CDR1 is LNHDA and CDR2 SQIVND (reference sequence). The CDR3 protein is CASKVGGSTDTQYF. The CDR3 coding sequence is TGTGCCAGTAAGGTGGGAGGAAGCACAGATACGCAGTATTTT.

The rearrangement uses TRBV15 and TRBJ2-1; possible D gene TRBD2, 6 bases. The V end was cut by 5 bases, the J end by 10 bases, with 15 bases between. This CDR3 is built from 13 residues. The germline gives CDR1 LNHNV, CDR2 YYDKDF (reference sequence). The DNA of the CDR3 is TGTGCCACCAGCCCTCGGGGCGGAGGGGAGCAGTTCTTC. Protein: CATSPRGGGEQFF.

The V and J genes are TRBV27 and TRBJ2-5, with D possibly being TRBD1 (5 bases). The germline V gene has CDR1 MNHEY and CDR2 SMNVEV (reference sequence). V gave up 6 bases and J gave up 5 bases, with 16 bases separating them. The CDR3 is made up of 14 amino acids. CDR3: CASSLVGATETQYF. CDR3 sequence (DNA): TGTGCCAGCAGCTTGGTAGGGGCGACGGAGACCCAGTACTTC.

This clone was seen once. V usage is TRBV16 and J usage is TRBJ1-3; no clear D gene. CDR3 length: 16 residues. From germline, CDR1 is KGHSY and CDR2 FQNENV. With 4 bases removed from V and 4 bases from J, the gap between germline ends came to 17 bases. The CDR3 nucleotides read TGTGCCAGCAGCCCCCTCGGGGAGATCGCGGGAAACACCATATATTTT. Its protein is CASSPLGEIAGNTIYF.

The chain has TRBV21-1 and TRBJ2-7; TRBD1 was called by the table and not checked on the DNA. TRBV21-1 is classified as a pseudogene. CDR3 length equals 14 residues. In DNA form, the CDR3 reads TGTGCCAGCAGCAAAGGATTCTCACAGGAAGAGCAGTACTTC. It is translated as CASSKGFSQEEQYF.

The genes are TRBV5-1 and TRBJ1-1, with D possibly being TRBD1 (5 bases). Germline values: CDR1 SGHRS, CDR2 YFSETQ. With 2 bases removed from V and 0 bases from J, the gap between germline ends came to 14 bases. CDR3 size: 16 residues. Here the CDR3 reads CASSFGPAGVNTEAFF. CDR3 nucleotide sequence: TGCGCCAGCAGCTTCGGCCCGGCGGGGGTGAACACTGAAGCTTTCTTT.

This clone came up a few times. V and J are TRBV6-4 and TRBJ1-2; perhaps TRBD1 as D (5 bases). In germline, CDR1 is MRHNA, CDR2 SNTAGT. The CDR3 covers 15 residues. V gave up 3 bases and J gave up 7 bases, with 18 bases separating them. The CDR3 protein is CASSDQGGILSGYTF. The CDR3 coding sequence is TGTGCCAGCAGTGATCAGGGCGGGATTCTAAGTGGCTACACCTTC.

As concerns this clone: At the DNA level, this CDR3 is encoded by other sequences in the same sample as well. The genes are TRBV24-1 and TRBJ2-1, with 8 bases lining up with TRBD2. Germline trimming cut 3 bases from V and 10 bases from J; bases unmatched to any gene: 1. The CDR3 is 12 residues long. CDR1 and CDR2 from the germline V gene are KGHDR and SFDVKD. CDR3 protein: CATSDVAGEQFF. In DNA form, the CDR3 reads TGTGCCACCAGTGATGTAGCGGGAGAGCAGTTCTTC.

The chain couples TRBV5-1 to TRBJ1-1, with D perhaps TRBD1 (6 bases). V gave up 3 bases and J gave up 1 base, with 10 bases separating them. CDR1 and CDR2 from the germline V gene are SGHRS and YFSETQ. This CDR3 region has 14 residues. In DNA, the CDR3 is TGCGCCAGCAGCTACGGACAGAGGAACACTGAAGCTTTCTTT. The encoded protein is CASSYGQRNTEAFF.

In DNA form, the CDR3 reads TGCAGCGTCCCACCTGGGCCCACTGAAGCTTTCTTT. Residues: CSVPPGPTEAFF. This chain joins TRBV29-1 and TRBJ1-1; the D is unclear. The CDR3 has 12 amino acids. With 6 bases removed from V and 4 bases from J, the gap between germline ends came to 12 bases. Looked up from germline, CDR1 is SQVTM and CDR2 is ANQGSEA.

The rearrangement joins TRBV19 to TRBJ1-2; D perhaps matches TRBD1 (6 bases). The CDR3 spans 13 residues. In germline, CDR1 is LNHDA, CDR2 SQIVND (reference sequence). Trimming left V 3 bases short and J 8 bases short, with 13 bases between. CDR3 loop: CASSMNRERGYTF. Written as DNA, the CDR3 is TGTGCCAGTAGTATGAACAGGGAGAGGGGCTACACCTTC.